These 17 T cell receptor beta chains share one sample of origin, sequenced in a study of OX40 agonist ivuxolimab in advanced cancers. TCRdb's table, derived via immunoSEQ multiplex PCR, lists solely in-frame clones and lacks some. The sample includes fewer than 85,000 clones, about 93% of them seen just once. The source material was CD4+ or CD8+ T cells sorted from blood, sampled in a trial of the OX40 agonist ivuxolimab. These receptors originate from an adult with an advanced solid tumor such as melanoma, head and neck, liver or kidney cancer.

This clone showed up just once. The chain recombines TRBV28 with TRBJ1-6, with D uncertain. Trimming removed 5 bases at V and 8 bases at J, with 10 bases between. This CDR3 has 13 residues. CDR1 and CDR2 from the germline V gene are MDHEN and SYDVKM. In DNA form, the CDR3 reads TGTGCCAGCAGTACGACTTGGGATTCACCCCTCCACTTT. It yields the protein CASSTTWDSPLHF.

V and J are TRBV5-1 and TRBJ2-7; D remains unclear. V lost 4 bases and J 4 bases, leaving 18 bases between the germline ends. The CDR3 contains 15 residues. Germline CDR1 is SGHRS and CDR2 is YFSETQ. CDR3 coding DNA: TGCGCCAGCAGCCTAACCTTTCCTGGCGATTACGAGCAGTACTTC. This gives the protein CASSLTFPGDYEQYF.

This chain joins TRBV6-1 and TRBJ1-2, with D hard to call. Germline V CDR1 and CDR2: MNHNS, SASEGT. Deletions cut 5 bases from V and 9 bases from J, with 13 bases between. The CDR3 extends over 12 amino acids. The CDR3 nucleotides read TGTGCCAGCAGTTCCCAGACTGTTCGCTACACCTTC. Its translation: CASSSQTVRYTF.

The rearrangement joins TRBV27 to TRBJ2-7, with 8 bases lining up with TRBD1. CDR1 MNHEY and CDR2 SMNVEV come from the germline V gene (reference sequence). The CDR3 is 17 amino acids. V lost 0 bases and J lost 2; bases outside the gene matches: 9. The CDR3 region is CASSLSGRQGRPYEQYF. The CDR3 DNA follows: TGTGCCAGCAGTTTATCTGGCCGACAGGGGCGTCCCTACGAGCAGTACTTC.

The gene calls are TRBV2 and TRBJ2-2, with D hard to call. The germline V and J ends were trimmed by 5 bases and 3 bases, with 7 bases remaining between them. This CDR3 has 13 residues. Germline V gives CDR1 SNHLY, CDR2 FYNNEI. The CDR3 here is CASSRRHTGELFF. In DNA, the CDR3 is TGTGCCAGCAGTAGGAGACACACCGGGGAGCTGTTTTTT. Drawing the rest from reference TRBV2 and TRBJ2-2, the complete variable domain is EPEVTQTPSHQVTQMGQEVILRCVPISNHLYFYWYRQILGQKVEFLVSFYNNEISEKSEIFDDQFSVERPDGSNFTLKIRSTKLEDSAMYFCASSRRHTGELFFGEGSRLTVL.

The chain joins TRBV28 to TRBJ1-2, with D maybe TRBD1 (5 bases). The V end was cut by 3 bases, the J end by 1 base, with 15 bases between. The CDR3 runs to 16 residues. The germline gives CDR1 MDHEN, CDR2 SYDVKM. The CDR3 protein is CASSFGTTSGNYGYTF. Written as DNA, the CDR3 is TGTGCCAGCAGTTTTGGGACCACGTCCGGTAACTATGGCTACACCTTC.

This chain uses TRBV11-3 with TRBJ2-3; D gene unclear. V gave up 2 bases and J gave up 5 bases, with 2 bases separating them. CDR1 is SGHNT and CDR2 is YENEEA in the germline V gene. The CDR3 sequence is 11 residues long. As DNA, the CDR3 is TGTGCCAGCAGCTTACGAGATACGCAGTATTTT. It is translated as CASSLRDTQYF.

V usage is TRBV11-2 and J usage is TRBJ1-2, with D possibly TRBD1 on 5 matching bases. Trimming removed 1 base from V and 8 bases from J, with 14 bases in between. This CDR3 has 14 amino acids. Germline CDR1 SGHAT, CDR2 FQNNGV. The CDR3 coding sequence is TGTGCCAGCAGCTTAGGCTACGGGACTCAAGGCTACACCTTC. Translation: CASSLGYGTQGYTF.

The rearrangement uses TRBV7-3 and TRBJ1-2; D possibly corresponds to TRBD1 (5 bases). The ends were cut back, 5 bases at V and 8 bases at J, with 15 bases in the middle. The CDR3 is 13 amino acids. Germline assignment: CDR1 SGHTA and CDR2 FQGTGA. DNA for the CDR3: TGTGCCAGCAGCCTCCAGGGAAAGTACGGCTACACCTTC. Protein: CASSLQGKYGYTF.

The chain uses TRBV11-1 and TRBJ2-6; 8 bases are shared with TRBD1. Per the germline V gene, CDR1 is SGHAT and CDR2 is FQDESV (reference sequence). Germline trimming cut 3 bases from V and 2 bases from J; bases unmatched to any gene: 0. The CDR3 spans 15 residues. As DNA, the CDR3 is TGTGCCAGCAGCTTGGACAGGGCTGGGGCCAACGTCCTGACTTTC. It yields the protein CASSLDRAGANVLTF.

The CDR3 DNA reads TGTGCCAGCAGCTCCGGGACTACCTACTACGAGCAGTACTTC. Protein sequence: CASSSGTTYYEQYF. The chain employs TRBV7-2 and TRBJ2-7; TRBD2 aligns across 7 bases. With V trimmed by 4 bases and J by 3 bases, 6 bases remained unmatched. The CDR3 is 14 residues long. Germline CDR1 is SGHTA and CDR2 is FQGNSA.

This clone has only one observation. The rearrangement joins TRBV7-9 to TRBJ2-2, with unresolved D. V lost 2 bases, J lost 4 bases, and 8 bases lay in between. Germline CDR1 SEHNR, CDR2 FQNEAQ (reference sequence). The CDR3 consists of 14 residues. Here the CDR3 reads CASSLWFSTGELFF. In nucleotides, the CDR3 is TGTGCCAGCAGCTTATGGTTTTCCACCGGGGAGCTGTTTTTT.

The chain is built from TRBV6-1 and TRBJ2-2; no clear D. Trimming took 1 base from V and 2 from J, leaving 8 bases between them. Germline CDR1 and CDR2: MNHNS and SASEGT. CDR3 length equals 15 residues. DNA of the CDR3: TGTGCCAGCAGTGAAGGGAGCACCAACACCGGGGAGCTGTTTTTT. Translation gives CASSEGSTNTGELFF.

With regard to this clone: Mismatch with germline at one junction end may stem from a read error. The gene calls are TRBV7-6 and TRBJ2-2; 8 bases line up with TRBD2. The germline CDR1 and CDR2 sequences are SGHVS and FNYEAQ. CDR3 length: 15 amino acids. CDR3 loop: CASSIAGPDTGELFF. The CDR3 DNA is TGTGCCAGCAGCATAGCGGGACCAGACACCGGGGAGCTGTTTTTT.

To note about this clone: One end of the junction varies from germline; a read error may be responsible. The CDR3 nucleotides read TGTGCCAGCAGCCCCAGGGGGGCGAACAATGAAGCTTTCTTT. This translates into CASSPRGANNEAFF. The chain has TRBV6-1 and TRBJ1-1, with 7 bases matching TRBD1. The CDR3 contains 14 residues. CDR1 is MNHNS and CDR2 is SASEGT in the germline V gene.

The chain recombines TRBV6-5 with TRBJ2-7; 7 nucleotides agree with TRBD1. CDR1 and CDR2 from the germline V gene are MNHEY and SVGAGI. Trimming cost V 4 bases and J 6 bases; bases outside gene matches: 12. This CDR3 region has 15 residues. The CDR3 spells CASSFQTGSHSEQYF. Here the CDR3 DNA reads TGTGCCAGCAGTTTCCAGACAGGGTCCCACTCCGAGCAGTACTTC.

V and J are TRBV4-3 and TRBJ1-3; D is perhaps TRBD1 (5 bases). V was cut by 0 bases and J by 2 bases, with 14 bases left in between. This CDR3 is built from 17 residues. Per the germline V gene, CDR1 is LGHNA and CDR2 is YSLEER. CDR3 in DNA: TGCGCCAGCAGCCAAGATAGACCGGAAGGGGCTGGAAACACCATATATTTT. Residues: CASSQDRPEGAGNTIYF.